This T cell receptor (beta chain) comes out of a study of regulatory T cells in long-lasting Graves disease. Study-level findings and limits: Relative to new patients (roughly 1,000), persistent patients exhibited greater sharing of public clonotypes (approximately 3,000).

Time point in this sample: newly diagnosed GD, antithyroid drugs for less than 3 months. There was RNA extracted from PBMCs, and the TCR library was made from it. For TCR beta, libraries came from iRepertoire HTBI primers and Arm-PCR of CDR3 regions. Original processing notes: Identification of gene segments yielded 60 to 80 TRBV and about 15 TRBJ across samples. TCRdb called the multiplex PCR reads again in MiXCR, with one record for every CDR3 protein. The V and J calls were determined by TCRdb, not by the authors. The sample lists approximately 350,000 distinct CDR3 sequences, roughly a sixth seen once, with 30% in the top ten. This clonotype was recorded a few times. Its target is not known. These data are also associated with another study on T cells in Graves' hyperthyroidism and ophthalmopathy. In that study: Diagnoses were made from clinical symptoms, serum measures (thyroxine and TRAb), thyroid ultrasound and orbital computed tomography. During a first-round RT-PCR of the TCR CDR3, the HTBI primer set was used.

The receptor was isolated from a man aged 35 to 55 with Graves disease. The material sequenced was peripheral blood mononuclear cells (PBMCs), taken at new diagnosis, from a patient treated with antithyroid drugs.

The CDR3: CASSLGGAGGIYEQYF. In nucleotides, the CDR3 is TGCGCCAGCAGCTTGGGGGGGGCAGGGGGCATCTACGAGCAGTACTTC. J is TRBJ2-7 and V is TRBV5-1; 8 nucleotides align to TRBD1. Trimming took 0 bases from V and 3 from J; bases not matched to a gene: 8. Looked up from germline, CDR1 is SGHRS and CDR2 is YFSETQ. The CDR3 extends over 16 amino acids.